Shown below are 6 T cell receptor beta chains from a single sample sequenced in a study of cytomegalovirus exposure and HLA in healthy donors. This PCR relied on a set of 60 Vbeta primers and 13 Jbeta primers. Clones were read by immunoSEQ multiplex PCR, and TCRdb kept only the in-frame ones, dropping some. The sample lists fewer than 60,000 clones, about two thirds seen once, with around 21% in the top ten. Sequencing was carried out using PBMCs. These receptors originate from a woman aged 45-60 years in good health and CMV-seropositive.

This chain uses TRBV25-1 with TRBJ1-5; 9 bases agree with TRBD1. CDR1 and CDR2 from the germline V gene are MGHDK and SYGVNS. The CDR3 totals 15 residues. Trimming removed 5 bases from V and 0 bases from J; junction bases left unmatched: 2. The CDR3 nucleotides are TGTGCCAGCAGTAAGACAGGGGGTAGCAATCAGCCCCAGCATTTT. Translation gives CASSKTGGSNQPQHF.

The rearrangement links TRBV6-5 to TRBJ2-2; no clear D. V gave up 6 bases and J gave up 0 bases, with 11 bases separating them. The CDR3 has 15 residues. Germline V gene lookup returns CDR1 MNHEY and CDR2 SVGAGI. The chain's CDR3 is CASSFTYSNTGELFF. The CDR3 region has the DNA TGTGCCAGCAGCTTCACTTACTCGAACACCGGGGAGCTGTTTTTT.

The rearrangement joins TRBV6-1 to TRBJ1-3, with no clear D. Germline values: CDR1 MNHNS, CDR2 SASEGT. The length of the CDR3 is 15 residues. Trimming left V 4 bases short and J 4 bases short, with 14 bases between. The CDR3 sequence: CASSGTLGGGNTIYF. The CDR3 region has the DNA TGTGCCAGCAGTGGCACCCTCGGCGGCGGAAACACCATATATTTT.

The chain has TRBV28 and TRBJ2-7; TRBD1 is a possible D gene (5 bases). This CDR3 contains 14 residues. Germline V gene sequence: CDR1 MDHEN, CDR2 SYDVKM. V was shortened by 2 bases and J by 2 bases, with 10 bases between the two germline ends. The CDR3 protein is CASSLAGAAYEQYF. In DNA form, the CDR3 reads TGTGCCAGCAGTTTAGCTGGGGCAGCCTACGAGCAGTACTTC. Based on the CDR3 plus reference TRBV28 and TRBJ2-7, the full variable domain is DVKVTQSSRYLVKRTGEKVFLECVQDMDHENMFWYRQDPGLGLRLIYFSYDVKMKEKGDIPEGYSVSREKKERFSLILESASTNQTSMYLCASSLAGAAYEQYFGPGTRLTVT.

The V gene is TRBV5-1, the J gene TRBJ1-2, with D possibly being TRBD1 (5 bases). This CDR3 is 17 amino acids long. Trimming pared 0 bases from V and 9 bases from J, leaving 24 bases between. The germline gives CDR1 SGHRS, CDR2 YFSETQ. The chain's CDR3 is CASSLARQIRGRESYTF. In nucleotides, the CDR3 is TGCGCCAGCAGCTTGGCCCGGCAGATAAGGGGCCGAGAGAGCTACACCTTC.

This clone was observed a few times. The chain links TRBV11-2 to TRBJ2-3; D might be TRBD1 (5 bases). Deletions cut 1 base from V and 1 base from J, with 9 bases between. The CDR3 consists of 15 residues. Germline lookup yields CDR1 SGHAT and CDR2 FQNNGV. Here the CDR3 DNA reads TGTGCCAGCAGCTTAGCCCTAGGGGGCACAGATACGCAGTATTTT. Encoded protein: CASSLALGGTDTQYF. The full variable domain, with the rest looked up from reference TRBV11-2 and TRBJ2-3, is EAGVAQSPRYKIIEKRQSVAFWCNPISGHATLYWYQQILGQGPKLLIQFQNNGVVDDSQLPKDRFSAERLKGVDSTLKIQPAKLEDSAVYLCASSLALGGTDTQYFGPGTRLTVL.